The T cell receptor (beta chain) described here comes from a study of STAT5B mutations in CD4+ large granular lymphocyte leukemia. Study-wide findings and caveats: Patient CD4-sorted repertoires stayed more clonal than healthy ones after leukemic-clone removal. Main leukemic clonotypes were patient-specific, but approximately 27% appeared at low frequency elsewhere. Data were not HLA-matched across samples.

On this clone: Antigen: not known.

Some clones are missing from TCRdb's copy, which holds only in-frame ones; the method was immunoSEQ multiplex PCR. The top ten hold 2.1% of the sample, which has 31,000 or so clones, approximately 80% seen once. Sequenced sample: CD4+ T cells from blood buffy coats. The clonotype originates from a human donor in good health.

The DNA of the CDR3 is TGCAGCGTTCCTACTCCAGGCAGAAACACTGAAGCTTTCTTT. Encoded protein: CSVPTPGRNTEAFF. This sequence joins TRBV29-1 and TRBJ1-1; no definite D call. Germline assignment: CDR1 SQVTM and CDR2 ANQGSEA. There are 14 residues in the CDR3. The V end lost 5 bases, the J end lost 2 bases, and 15 bases lay between the germline ends.